A single sample is the source of the 11 T cell receptor beta chains below, sequenced in a study of shared clonotypes between healthy human individuals. TCRdb's copy holds only in-frame clones and misses some; the assay was immunoSEQ multiplex PCR. The data show around 2,000,000 clones, about 95% seen once. The sample consisted of naive CD4+ T cells sorted from blood. Subset denoted: CD45RA+ positively selected. These receptors came from a man aged 18 to 30 in good health.

V usage is TRBV6-5 and J usage is TRBJ1-2; a possible D gene is TRBD1 (5 bases). Germline CDR1 and CDR2: MNHEY and SVGAGI. The CDR3 has 14 residues. The V end lost 1 base, the J end lost 2 bases, and 8 bases lay between the germline ends. CDR3 sequence (DNA): TGTGCCAGCAGTTACTGGGACCAGAACTATGGCTACACCTTC. Encoded protein: CASSYWDQNYGYTF.

The V call is TRBV11-3, the J call TRBJ2-3, with 8 bases matching TRBD2. The CDR3 consists of 15 residues. With V trimmed by 5 bases and J by 2 bases, 6 bases remained unmatched. CDR1 is SGHNT, CDR2 YENEEA, per germline. The CDR3 here is CASSLGAGATDTQYF. In DNA form, the CDR3 reads TGTGCCAGCAGCCTAGGAGCGGGGGCCACAGATACGCAGTATTTT.

This sequence joins TRBV7-9 and TRBJ2-7, with a weak D call TRBD2 (6 bases). Trimming pared 5 bases from V and 4 bases from J, leaving 12 bases between. The CDR3 consists of 13 residues. Germline V CDR1 and CDR2: SEHNR, FQNEAQ (reference sequence). CDR3 region: CASSMGTSYEQYF. Written as DNA, the CDR3 is TGTGCCAGCAGCATGGGGACTTCGTACGAGCAGTACTTC.

The V and J genes are TRBV14 and TRBJ1-2; 9 positions match TRBD1. Trimming removed 5 bases from V and 8 bases from J; junction bases left unmatched: 9. This CDR3 region has 14 residues. CDR1 SGHDN and CDR2 FVKESK come from the germline V gene. CDR3 DNA: TGTGCCAGCAGCGGGGGGACAGGGTATAAAGGCTACACCTTC. Its translation: CASSGGTGYKGYTF.

The chain uses TRBV10-3 and TRBJ2-7; D uncertain. The germline CDR1 and CDR2 sequences are ENHRY and SYGVKD. This CDR3 comprises 14 residues. V lost 0 bases to trimming and J lost 5 bases, with 11 bases between them. CDR3 region: CAISESTARNEQYF. The CDR3 DNA is TGTGCCATCAGTGAGTCGACTGCCCGGAACGAGCAGTACTTC.

The chain couples TRBV6-6 to TRBJ2-7; 9 bases fit TRBD1. V lost 6 bases, J lost 6 bases, and 12 bases stayed unmatched. The germline V gene has CDR1 MNHNY and CDR2 SVGAGI (reference sequence). This CDR3 has 15 amino acids. The CDR3 sequence: CASSSPGQGTIEQYF. The DNA for the CDR3 is TGTGCCAGCAGCTCACCGGGACAGGGTACCATCGAGCAGTACTTC.

V is TRBV7-9 and J is TRBJ2-1; the match to TRBD1 covers 9 bases. Germline values: CDR1 SEHNR, CDR2 FQNEAQ (reference sequence). The V segment lost 6 bases and the J segment 4 bases; nucleotides outside the gene matches: 7. This CDR3 has 15 residues. CDR3 residues: CASRLPGQGYNEQFF. The CDR3 DNA follows: TGTGCCAGCAGATTACCGGGACAGGGATACAATGAGCAGTTCTTC.

This clone has a handful of counts. The sample has other DNA sequences that encode this CDR3 too. V usage is TRBV11-2 and J usage is TRBJ2-7; TRBD2 is a possible D gene (6 bases). Germline V gene sequence: CDR1 SGHAT, CDR2 FQNNGV. The V end was cut by 0 bases, the J end by 0 bases, with 6 bases between. The CDR3 covers 14 residues. The CDR3 reads CASSLDGSSYEQYF. The CDR3 DNA reads as TGTGCCAGCAGCTTAGACGGGAGCTCCTACGAGCAGTACTTC.

This clone has just one count. J is TRBJ1-6 and V is TRBV18; D is undetermined. V was trimmed by 6 bases and J by 8 bases, leaving 14 bases between them. CDR3 length equals 14 residues. The germline V gene has CDR1 KGHSH and CDR2 LQKENI. Here the CDR3 reads CASSVARSDSPLHF. The CDR3 DNA follows: TGTGCCAGCTCTGTCGCGAGGTCAGATTCACCCCTCCACTTT.

The rearrangement links TRBV7-9 to TRBJ2-7, with 9 bases aligning to TRBD2. This CDR3 spans 14 amino acids. Germline lookup yields CDR1 SEHNR and CDR2 FQNEAQ (reference sequence). V was clipped by 7 bases and J by 6 bases; unmatched bases: 10. The CDR3 region has the DNA TGTGCCAGCACCGGGCGGGAGGGCCGGGGCGAGCAGTACTTC. Translating it yields CASTGREGRGEQYF.

A few counts support this clone. The CDR3 DNA follows: TGTGCCATCAGTGAGACAGGGCGGAATTCACCCCTCCACTTT. It translates to CAISETGRNSPLHF. V gene TRBV10-3 combines with J gene TRBJ1-6; the D gene is possibly TRBD1 (6 bases). CDR1 ENHRY and CDR2 SYGVKD come from the germline V gene. This CDR3 spans 14 amino acids. The ends were cut back, 2 bases at V and 7 bases at J, with 9 bases in the middle.